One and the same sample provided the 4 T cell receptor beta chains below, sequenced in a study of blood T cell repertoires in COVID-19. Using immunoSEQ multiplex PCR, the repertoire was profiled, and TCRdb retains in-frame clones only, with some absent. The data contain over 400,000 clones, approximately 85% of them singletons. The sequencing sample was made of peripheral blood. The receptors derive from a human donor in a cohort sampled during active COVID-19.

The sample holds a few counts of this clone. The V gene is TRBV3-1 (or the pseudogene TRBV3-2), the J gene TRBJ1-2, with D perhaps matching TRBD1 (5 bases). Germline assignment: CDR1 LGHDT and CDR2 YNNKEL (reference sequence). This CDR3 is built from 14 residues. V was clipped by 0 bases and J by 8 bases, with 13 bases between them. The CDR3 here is CASSQDRGTRGYTF. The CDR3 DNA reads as TGTGCCAGCAGCCAAGACCGGGGGACTAGGGGCTACACCTTC.

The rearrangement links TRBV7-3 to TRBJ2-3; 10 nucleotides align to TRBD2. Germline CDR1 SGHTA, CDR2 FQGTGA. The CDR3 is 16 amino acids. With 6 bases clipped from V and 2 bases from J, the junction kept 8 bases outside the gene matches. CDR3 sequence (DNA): TGTGCCAGCAGTCGAACTAGCGGGACTAACACAGATACGCAGTATTTT. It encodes CASSRTSGTNTDTQYF.

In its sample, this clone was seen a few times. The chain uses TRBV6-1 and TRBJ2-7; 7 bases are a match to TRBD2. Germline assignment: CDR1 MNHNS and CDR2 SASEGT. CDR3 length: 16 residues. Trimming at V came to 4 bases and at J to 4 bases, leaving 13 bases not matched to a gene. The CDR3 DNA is TGTGCCAGCAGTGTTACCGGGACTATCCCCCTATACGAGCAGTACTTC. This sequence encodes CASSVTGTIPLYEQYF.

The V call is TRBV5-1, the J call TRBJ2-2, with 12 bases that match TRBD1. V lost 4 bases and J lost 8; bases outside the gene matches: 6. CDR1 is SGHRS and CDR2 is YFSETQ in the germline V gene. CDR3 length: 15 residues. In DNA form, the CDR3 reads TGCGCCAGCAGCCAGGGACAGGGGGCGCAGGGGGAGCTGTTTTTT. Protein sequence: CASSQGQGAQGELFF.